This T cell receptor beta chain was profiled in a study of T cells in Graves' hyperthyroidism and ophthalmopathy. In this sample, this clonotype turned up many times. What it recognizes is unknown. With 2 bases clipped from V and 2 bases from J, the junction kept 8 bases outside the gene matches. Germline CDR1 and CDR2: GTSNPN and SVGIG (reference sequence). The CDR3 extends over 15 amino acids. The investigators amplified TCR beta CDR3 regions from RNA transcripts. HTBI primers were the set used in a first-round RT-PCR of the TCR CDR3. One entry per CDR3 protein results from TCRdb running MiXCR on the multiplex PCR reads. The top ten hold 25% to 30% of the sample, which has around 500,000 distinct CDR3 sequences, roughly 16% seen once. Study-level points and caveats: Ophthalmopathy, as predicted by the model, came a median 6.5 months after the prediction.

Patients affected by ophthalmopathy presented a Clinical Activity Score of at least 3, a NOSPECS grade of at least 4, and disease duration below 3 months. This rearrangement joins TRBV30 to TRBJ1-1, with 7 bases aligning to TRBD1. This sequence was found in a woman younger than 45 with Graves' ophthalmopathy. The sequencing sample was made of blood. For the CDR3, the DNA is TGTGCCTGGAGTCGGGTAGGGACAGACAACACTGAAGCTTTCTTT. It translates to CAWSRVGTDNTEAFF.